This T cell receptor beta chain was identified during a study of cytomegalovirus exposure and HLA in healthy donors. Study at large: Within an early data release were about 80 million unique TCRs drawn from HLA-typed donors. Notes on the study in general: With further analysis later on, most CMV-associated TCR beta chains appeared HLA-restricted.

About this clone: Its target is unknown.

PCR employed 60 Vbeta and 13 Jbeta primers. Profiled with immunoSEQ multiplex PCR; TCRdb holds only in-frame clones, not every one. The sample data list 100,000 to 150,000 clones. V gave up 2 bases and J gave up 2 bases; unmatched junction bases: 6. The CDR3 consists of 15 residues. Per germline, CDR1 SGDLS and CDR2 YYNGEE. This sequence was found in a man in his late teens or twenties in good health and CMV-seronegative. The sample consisted of PBMCs. This rearrangement joins TRBV9 to TRBJ2-7; TRBD2 matches at 8 bases. CDR3 bases: TGTGCCAGCAGCGTTGGGGGGGGACTAGCCTACGAGCAGTACTTC. It is translated as CASSVGGGLAYEQYF. The whole variable domain, remainder taken from reference TRBV9 and TRBJ2-7, is DSGVTQTPKHLITATGQRVTLRCSPRSGDLSVYWYQQSLDQGLQFLIQYYNGEERAKGNILERFSAQQFPDLHSELNLSSLELGDSALYFCASSVGGGLAYEQYFGPGTRLTVT.